The 4 T cell receptor beta chains listed next were all sequenced from one sample in a study of blood T cell dynamics during melanoma immunotherapy. Stated time point: pre-treatment baseline. Sequenced by immunoSEQ multiplex PCR; TCRdb stores in-frame clones only, minus some. The data show approximately 15,000 clones, roughly 84% seen once. Sample: blood, taken from a patient treated with checkpoint blockade. The receptors were gathered from a human donor with melanoma.

The chain is built from TRBV28 and TRBJ1-1; D unresolved. The CDR3 is 12 residues long. V gave up 8 bases and J gave up 2 bases, with 9 bases separating them. CDR1 and CDR2 from the germline V gene are MDHEN and SYDVKM. The CDR3 reads CASGQANTEAFF. The CDR3 bases are TGTGCCAGCGGGCAAGCTAACACTGAAGCTTTCTTT.

The chain uses TRBV27 and TRBJ2-7, with 11 positions matching TRBD2. CDR3 size: 16 residues. The germline CDR1 and CDR2 sequences are MNHEY and SMNVEV (reference sequence). The J segment lost 2 bases and the V segment lost 7 bases, leaving 10 bases of the junction unmatched. The CDR3 loop is CASTGLAGGSPYEQYF. CDR3 in DNA: TGTGCCAGCACCGGGCTAGCGGGGGGTTCCCCCTACGAGCAGTACTTC.

The count of this clone is one. The V call is TRBV2, the J call TRBJ2-1; 10 bases agree with TRBD2. CDR1 is SNHLY, CDR2 FYNNEI, per germline. The ends lost 4 bases at V and 9 bases at J; junction bases unmatched: 3. CDR3 size: 13 residues. The CDR3 nucleotides are TGTGCCAGCAGTGGGGCTAGCGGGGGTGAGCAGTTCTTC. It is translated as CASSGASGGEQFF.

This chain connects TRBV6-4 to TRBJ2-3; 15 positions match TRBD2. CDR1 MRHNA and CDR2 SNTAGT come from the germline V gene. With 2 bases clipped from V and 3 bases from J, the junction kept 9 bases outside the gene matches. The CDR3 has 19 amino acids. The CDR3 spells CASSDAGTSGGPRTDTQYF. DNA for the CDR3: TGTGCCAGCAGTGACGCTGGGACTAGCGGGGGGCCTAGGACAGATACGCAGTATTTT.